The 28 T cell receptor beta chains below were found in one sample sequenced in a study of technical replicates of blood from a handful of donors. Data came from immunoSEQ multiplex PCR; TCRdb stores just in-frame clones and leaves some out. The data contain some 94,000 clones, around 96% of them seen just once; the ten biggest clones take up approximately 0.35%. Sequencing was performed on T cells isolated from PBMCs. Every receptor here comes from a human donor in good health.

J is TRBJ2-2 and V is TRBV29-1; 7 nucleotides match TRBD1. The CDR3 sequence is 13 residues long. The junction had 1 base not matched to a gene; V was cut back by 5 bases and J by 1 base. Looked up from germline, CDR1 is SQVTM and CDR2 is ANQGSEA. CDR3 DNA: TGCAGCGTTAGGACAGGGAACACCGGGGAGCTGTTTTTT. This codes for CSVRTGNTGELFF.

The genes are TRBV5-3 and TRBJ1-5, with a possible D match to TRBD1 (6 bases). TRBV5-3 counts as an open reading frame of uncertain function. This CDR3 region has 14 residues. V was cut by 4 bases and J by 1 base, with 9 bases left in between. CDR3 nucleotide sequence: TGTGCCAGAAGCCGGACAGAGAGCAATCAGCCCCAGCATTTT. Its translation is CARSRTESNQPQHF.

The V and J genes are TRBV27 and TRBJ1-1, with 7 bases aligning to TRBD1. The CDR3 covers 14 residues. V shed 5 bases, J shed 4 bases, and the junction held 7 bases outside the gene matches. Germline assignment: CDR1 MNHEY and CDR2 SMNVEV (reference sequence). The CDR3 sequence is CASSETGEGTEAFF. In DNA, the CDR3 is TGTGCCAGCAGTGAAACAGGGGAAGGCACTGAAGCTTTCTTT.

This clone was found once. V is TRBV18 and J is TRBJ2-3, with 8 bases that match TRBD1. CDR1 KGHSH and CDR2 LQKENI come from the germline V gene. The CDR3 extends over 14 amino acids. With V trimmed by 4 bases and J by 2 bases, 2 bases remained unmatched. The CDR3 loop reads CASSQTGDTDTQYF. The DNA of the CDR3 is TGTGCCAGCTCACAGACAGGGGACACAGATACGCAGTATTTT.

The chain has TRBV29-1 and TRBJ1-2; weak D call: TRBD1 (5 bases). V was shortened by 6 bases and J by 7 bases, with 12 bases between the two germline ends. Germline CDR1 and CDR2: SQVTM and ANQGSEA. The CDR3 sequence is 11 residues long. The CDR3 nucleotides read TGCAGCGTCCAGGGTAGGTTTGGCTACACCTTC. Its translation is CSVQGRFGYTF.

The gene calls are TRBV7-7 and TRBJ2-2; 7 bases map to TRBD1. Trimming at V came to 4 bases and at J to 1 base, leaving 3 bases not matched to a gene. The CDR3 has 15 residues. Germline V gene lookup returns CDR1 SSHAT and CDR2 FNYEAQ (reference sequence). CDR3 region: CASSSQGVNTGELFF. DNA of the CDR3: TGTGCCAGCAGCTCTCAGGGGGTGAACACCGGGGAGCTGTTTTTT. Combining the CDR3 with reference TRBV7-7 and TRBJ2-2 gives the whole variable domain GAGVSQSPRYKVTKRGQDVTLRCDPISSHATLYWYQQALGQGPEFLTYFNYEAQPDKSGLPSDRFSAERPEGSISTLTIQRTEQRDSAMYRCASSSQGVNTGELFFGEGSRLTVL.

The sample holds a few counts of this clone. This chain links TRBV29-1 with TRBJ1-1, with D perhaps matching TRBD1 (5 bases). The CDR3 has 13 amino acids. CDR1 and CDR2 from the germline V gene are SQVTM and ANQGSEA. Trimming cost V 2 bases and J 1 base, with 8 bases left between them. CDR3 sequence reads: CSVEQGGNTEAFF. The CDR3 DNA follows: TGCAGCGTTGAACAGGGAGGGAACACTGAAGCTTTCTTT. Drawing the rest from reference TRBV29-1 and TRBJ1-1, the complete variable domain is SAVISQKPSRDICQRGTSLTIQCQVDSQVTMMFWYRQQPGQSLTLIATANQGSEATYESGFVIDKFPISRPNLTFSTLTVSNMSPEDSSIYLCSVEQGGNTEAFFGQGTRLTVV.

This clone occurred once. The chain carries TRBV5-8 and TRBJ2-3; 9 bases are shared with TRBD2. The CDR3 consists of 17 residues. Germline-derived CDR1 and CDR2 are SGHTS and YDEGEE. After removal of 4 bases from V and 1 base from J, the junction contained 10 bases not matched to a gene. CDR3 DNA sequence: TGTGCCAGCAGCCGAGGGAGCGGGGGGTTTGGCACAGATACGCAGTATTTT. This gives the protein CASSRGSGGFGTDTQYF.

CDR3 region: CASSSTAYNEQFF. The CDR3, as DNA: TGTGCCAGCAGTTCGACAGCCTACAATGAGCAGTTCTTC. The chain joins TRBV27 to TRBJ2-1; D is possibly TRBD1 (5 bases). V lost 4 bases, J lost 2 bases, and 6 bases lay in between. The CDR3 spans 13 residues. Per the germline V gene, CDR1 is MNHEY and CDR2 is SMNVEV (reference sequence).

This chain connects TRBV28 to TRBJ2-7; no definite D call. The V end lost 2 bases, the J end lost 1 base, and 3 bases lay between the germline ends. Germline assignment: CDR1 MDHEN and CDR2 SYDVKM. This CDR3 is 12 amino acids long. CDR3 nucleotide sequence: TGTGCCAGCAGTTTAGAGTCCTACGAGCAGTACTTC. It encodes CASSLESYEQYF.

This clone came up a few times. This rearrangement joins TRBV7-2 to TRBJ2-7, with TRBD2 identical over 9 bases. Germline CDR1 reads SGHTA; CDR2 reads FQGNSA. V gave up 3 bases and J gave up 3 bases; unmatched junction bases: 3. The CDR3 extends over 14 amino acids. Here the CDR3 reads CASSLVAGVYEQYF. The CDR3 DNA sequence: TGTGCCAGCAGCTTGGTAGCGGGGGTCTACGAGCAGTACTTC.

The chain is built from TRBV7-6 and TRBJ1-1; D ambiguous. Germline CDR1 is SGHVS and CDR2 is FNYEAQ. The CDR3 extends over 15 amino acids. V lost 5 bases and J lost 1, with 14 bases in between. CDR3 region: CASSQYRGRNTEAFF. In nucleotides, the CDR3 is TGTGCCAGCAGCCAATACCGTGGGAGGAACACTGAAGCTTTCTTT.

A word on this clone: The junction does not match germline at one end; this may be a read error. The rearrangement links TRBV6-6 to TRBJ2-7; TRBD1 matches at 12 bases. Germline V gene data show CDR1 as MNHNY and CDR2 as SVGAGI (reference sequence). The CDR3 length is 15 residues. For the CDR3, the DNA is TGTGCCAGCACCAGTTCCGGGACAGGGGGCGATTCGGGTACGTTC. This codes for CASTSSGTGGDSGTF.

The DNA of the CDR3 is TGTGCCAGCCATCTTGGCCCGAGGGTGGATGCTTTCTTT. Translated: CASHLGPRVDAFF. The chain is built from TRBV5-8 and TRBJ1-1; D ambiguous. The CDR3 has 13 amino acids. Germline CDR1 SGHTS, CDR2 YDEGEE. The germline V and J ends were trimmed by 7 bases and 11 bases, with 21 bases remaining between them.

The chain couples TRBV27 to TRBJ2-3; D remains ambiguous. Germline V lookup: CDR1 MNHEY, CDR2 SMNVEV (reference sequence). V was pared by 4 bases and J by 0 bases, with 8 bases between. The CDR3 runs to 14 residues. The CDR3 loop is CASSWSGSTDTQYF. In DNA form, the CDR3 reads TGTGCCAGCAGTTGGTCCGGGAGCACAGATACGCAGTATTTT.

The chain carries TRBV30 and TRBJ2-7; TRBD1 agrees at 7 bases. This CDR3 comprises 15 residues. Germline V gene data show CDR1 as GTSNPN and CDR2 as SVGIG (reference sequence). V trimming: 4 bases; J trimming: 0 bases; junction bases outside the gene matches: 9. The CDR3 DNA sequence: TGTGCCTGGACGCGACAGGGTTTATCCTCCTACGAGCAGTACTTC. This gives the protein CAWTRQGLSSYEQYF.

The chain links TRBV11-3 to TRBJ2-1; 10 positions agree with TRBD2. There are 15 residues in the CDR3. CDR1 and CDR2 from the germline V gene are SGHNT and YENEEA. V shed 8 bases and J 2 bases; nucleotides not matched to a gene: 6. CDR3 sequence reads: CASASSGGPYNEQFF. In nucleotides, the CDR3 is TGTGCCAGCGCATCTAGCGGGGGCCCCTACAATGAGCAGTTCTTC.

This clone was seen once. The genes are TRBV1 and TRBJ1-1; the tabulated D call, TRBD1, remains unverified against the DNA. TRBV1 is a listed pseudogene. The CDR3 covers 19 residues. The CDR3 region is CTSSHGFQGVLHMNTEAFF. The CDR3 DNA sequence: TGCACCAGCAGCCATGGATTCCAGGGGGTCCTACACATGAACACTGAAGCTTTCTTT.

The chain recombines TRBV5-5 with TRBJ2-3; 12 bases map to TRBD2. Germline-derived CDR1 and CDR2 are SGHKS and YYEKEE (reference sequence). CDR3 size: 20 residues. V gave up 4 bases and J gave up 3 bases; unmatched junction bases: 18. CDR3: CASSHLGLAGPGGGTDTQYF. The DNA of the CDR3 is TGTGCCAGCAGCCATTTGGGACTAGCGGGTCCCGGGGGTGGGACAGATACGCAGTATTTT.

This chain joins TRBV9 and TRBJ2-1; 9 nucleotides agree with TRBD2. Germline assignment: CDR1 SGDLS and CDR2 YYNGEE. J gave up 4 bases and V 2 bases, and 4 bases lay outside the gene matches. The CDR3 contains 15 residues. Written as DNA, the CDR3 is TGTGCCAGCAGCGTCGCGGGAGGGCTATACAATGAGCAGTTCTTC. It specifies CASSVAGGLYNEQFF.

The J gene is TRBJ1-5, the V gene TRBV6-1, with D possibly being TRBD1 (5 bases). The CDR3 loop spans 13 amino acids. The V gene lost 6 bases and the J gene lost 9 bases, with 15 bases spanning the gap. In germline, CDR1 is MNHNS, CDR2 SASEGT. The CDR3 DNA follows: TGTGCCAGCAGGGTGACAGAGGCTGGGCCCCAGCATTTT. Protein: CASRVTEAGPQHF.

V gene TRBV14 combines with J gene TRBJ2-1, with D maybe TRBD2 (5 bases). The germline V gene has CDR1 SGHDN and CDR2 FVKESK. CDR3 size: 17 residues. V was clipped by 2 bases and J by 5 bases, with 19 bases between them. The CDR3 here is CASSQPIALSLDNEQFF. CDR3 DNA sequence: TGTGCCAGCAGCCAACCTATAGCGCTTTCCCTTGACAATGAGCAGTTCTTC.

The chain recombines TRBV5-6 with TRBJ2-7; D gene ambiguous. The germline gives CDR1 SGHDT, CDR2 YYEEEE. The ends were cut back, 0 bases at V and 0 bases at J, with 10 bases in the middle. The CDR3 sequence is 15 residues long. DNA for the CDR3: TGTGCCAGCAGCTTGGACTGGGCGAGCTCCTACGAGCAGTACTTC. Translated: CASSLDWASSYEQYF.

This clone was counted a few times. This chain connects TRBV6-1 to TRBJ1-5; 7 nucleotides match TRBD1. Germline CDR1 MNHNS, CDR2 SASEGT. V shed 5 bases and J 4 bases; nucleotides not matched to a gene: 8. The length of the CDR3 is 15 residues. CDR3: CASSKMGQPNQPQHF. The CDR3 bases are TGTGCCAGCAGTAAAATGGGACAGCCTAATCAGCCCCAGCATTTT.

The V call is TRBV5-1, the J call TRBJ2-7; D is perhaps TRBD2 (5 bases). CDR3 length equals 14 residues. Germline CDR1 is SGHRS and CDR2 is YFSETQ. V shed 0 bases and J shed 2 bases, with 9 bases lying between them. The CDR3 protein is CASSLVGETYEQYF. The CDR3 DNA follows: TGCGCCAGCAGCTTGGTGGGAGAAACCTACGAGCAGTACTTC.

The V call is TRBV13, the J call TRBJ1-4; the match to TRBD1 covers 11 bases. The CDR3 covers 15 residues. The germline gives CDR1 PRHDT, CDR2 FYEKMQ (reference sequence). J lost 8 bases, V lost 4 bases, and 6 bases had no gene match. CDR3 in amino acids: CASSSGTGGWEKLFF. The CDR3, as DNA: TGTGCCAGCAGCTCTGGGACAGGGGGATGGGAAAAACTGTTTTTT.

CDR3 loop: CAWWLATGELFF. CDR3 nucleotide sequence: TGTGCCTGGTGGCTAGCCACCGGGGAGCTGTTTTTT. V gene TRBV30 combines with J gene TRBJ2-2; D possibly corresponds to TRBD2 (5 bases). CDR3 length equals 12 residues. CDR1 and CDR2 (germline): GTSNPN, SVGIG (reference sequence). Between the trimmed V and J ends, which lost 5 bases and 4 bases, there was a span of 8 bases.

J is TRBJ2-5 and V is TRBV7-9; D is perhaps TRBD1 (5 bases). CDR1 is SEHNR and CDR2 is FQNEAQ in the germline V gene (reference sequence). V was shortened by 5 bases and J by 2 bases, with 12 bases between the two germline ends. The CDR3 loop spans 14 amino acids. The CDR3: CASSDSRGQETQYF. CDR3 coding DNA: TGTGCCAGCAGCGATTCTAGGGGACAAGAGACCCAGTACTTC.